This TCR beta chain was captured in a study of chemoradiotherapy in HPV16-positive cancers. Germline CDR1 is KGHSH and CDR2 is LQKENI. The CDR3 sequence is 15 residues long. The trim removed 3 bases at V and 14 bases at J, leaving 13 bases unmatched. Repeated repertoire sampling spanned the course of chemoradiotherapy. Assay: immunoSEQ multiplex PCR; the TCRdb copy retains only in-frame clones and omits some. The data hold 7,000 to 9,500 clones, with around 80% observed a single time. The TCR comes from a human donor with HPV-associated anogenital cancer. The chain joins TRBV18 to TRBJ1-6; 7 bases are shared with TRBD1. Collection took place from a patient who underwent chemoradiotherapy. This chain's CDR3 is CASSPEGQGGLALHF. Here the CDR3 DNA reads TGTGCCAGCTCACCGGAAGGCCAGGGGGGCCTCGCCCTCCACTTT.